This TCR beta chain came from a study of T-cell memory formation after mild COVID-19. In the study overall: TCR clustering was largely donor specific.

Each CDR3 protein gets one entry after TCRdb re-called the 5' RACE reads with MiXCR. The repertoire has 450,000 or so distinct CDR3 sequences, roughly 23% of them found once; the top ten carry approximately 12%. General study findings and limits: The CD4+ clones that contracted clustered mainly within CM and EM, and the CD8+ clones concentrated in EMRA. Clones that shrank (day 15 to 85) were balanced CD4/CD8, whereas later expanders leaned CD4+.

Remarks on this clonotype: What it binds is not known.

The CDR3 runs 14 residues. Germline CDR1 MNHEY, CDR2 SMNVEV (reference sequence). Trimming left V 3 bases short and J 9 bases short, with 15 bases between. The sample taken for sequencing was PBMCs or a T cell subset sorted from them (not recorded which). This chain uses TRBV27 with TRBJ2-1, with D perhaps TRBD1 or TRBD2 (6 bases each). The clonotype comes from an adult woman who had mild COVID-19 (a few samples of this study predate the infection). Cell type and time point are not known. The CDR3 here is CASSFPGANGEQFF. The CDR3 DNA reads TGTGCCAGCAGTTTTCCGGGGGCTAATGGTGAGCAGTTCTTC.